What follows describes a single T cell receptor (beta chain). Antigen unknown. This specimen comes from a study of brain T cells in children with intractable seizures. Study-level findings and limits: HCMV serostatus was not known, and viral specificity came from CDR3 similarity only. Clones missing pre-surgery may reflect undersampling of that blood sample.

Profiling relied on immunoSEQ multiplex PCR, and the TCRdb table lists in-frame clones only, not all of them. The data hold 75,000 to 80,000 clones, with about 93% observed a single time. V gave up 7 bases and J gave up 4 bases, with 13 bases separating them. The germline gives CDR1 ENHRY, CDR2 SYGVKD. The CDR3 totals 13 residues. Sequencing was limited to surgery cases with top T cell transcript signatures in brain tissue. Before surgery, patients took at least one anti-epileptic drug. The sequencing used peripheral blood, collected at surgery. The sequence came from a boy in the first two years of life with tuberous sclerosis and intractable seizures. The rearrangement uses TRBV10-3 and TRBJ1-2; D ambiguous. The CDR3 DNA sequence: TGTGCCATCACCTCTGACGGTCTCTATGGCTACACCTTC. It specifies CAITSDGLYGYTF.